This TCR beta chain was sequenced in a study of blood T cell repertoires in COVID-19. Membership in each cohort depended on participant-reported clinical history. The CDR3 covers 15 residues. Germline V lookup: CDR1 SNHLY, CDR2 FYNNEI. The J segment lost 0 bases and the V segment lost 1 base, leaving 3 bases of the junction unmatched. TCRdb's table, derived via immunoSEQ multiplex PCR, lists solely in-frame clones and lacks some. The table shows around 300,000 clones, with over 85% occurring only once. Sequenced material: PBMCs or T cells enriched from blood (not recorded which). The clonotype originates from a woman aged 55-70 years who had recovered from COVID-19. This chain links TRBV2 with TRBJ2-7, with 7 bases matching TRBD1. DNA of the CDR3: TGTGCCAGCAGTGAAGGGGCAGGGGGCTCCTACGAGCAGTACTTC. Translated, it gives CASSEGAGGSYEQYF. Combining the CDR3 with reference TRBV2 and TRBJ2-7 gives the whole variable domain EPEVTQTPSHQVTQMGQEVILRCVPISNHLYFYWYRQILGQKVEFLVSFYNNEISEKSEIFDDQFSVERPDGSNFTLKIRSTKLEDSAMYFCASSEGAGGSYEQYFGPGTRLTVT.